The clone carrying this T cell receptor (beta chain) turned up a few times. This sample is part of a study of T cell changes during pregnancy in multiple sclerosis. Sequencing used immunoSEQ multiplex PCR; TCRdb keeps in-frame clones, though not all of them. The sample carries about 40,000 clones, roughly 90% recorded once. Germline CDR1 MRHNA, CDR2 SNTAGT. This CDR3 contains 15 residues. Germline trimming cut 4 bases from V and 8 bases from J; bases unmatched to any gene: 5. V usage is TRBV6-4 and J usage is TRBJ2-1, with TRBD2 matching 13 bases. This TCR derives from a female donor with multiple sclerosis, enrolled in a pregnancy study. Here the sequenced sample was CD8+ T cells from peripheral blood mononuclear cells, taken in the third trimester of pregnancy. CDR3: CASSATSGRADEQFF. The CDR3 DNA follows: TGTGCCAGCAGTGCAACTAGCGGGAGGGCGGATGAGCAGTTCTTC.